A selection of T cell receptor beta chains follows, all from one sample in a study of PD-L1 blockade in urothelial cancer. Clones were read by immunoSEQ multiplex PCR, and TCRdb kept only the in-frame ones, dropping some. Among about 71,000 clones, around 90% were seen once, and the ten largest hold roughly 3.3%. Sequenced here: PBMCs, sampled around atezolizumab (anti-PD-L1) treatment. Receptors were obtained from a man in his 60s with urothelial cancer. CDR3s include the opening cysteine and the closing phenylalanine or tryptophan. D genes are given only for firm matches. Clone size, where shown, is once, few, many, or a class for clones that have expanded.

D	J	V	size	DNA	CDR3
TRBD1	TRBJ1-1	TRBV5-1	.	TGCGCCAGCAGCGCGGACAGGATTTTTACTGAAGCTTTCTTT	CASSADRIFTEAFF
TRBD1	TRBJ2-2	TRBV11-2	once	TGTGCCAGCAGCCAACAGGGGGTCGGGGAGCTGTTTTTT	CASSQQGVGELFF
.	TRBJ1-5	TRBV5-4	.	TGTGCCAGCAGCTTGTTCGGGGTCTCTCAGCCCCAGCATTTT	CASSLFGVSQPQHF
TRBD1	TRBJ1-5	TRBV23-1	once	TGCGCCAGCAGCCCCGGGAGGGGGCGCAATCAGCCCCAGCATTTT	CASSPGRGRNQPQHF
TRBD2	TRBJ2-3	TRBV28	.	TGTGCCAGCAGCCTTTACGTGGCGGGAGGGGGTGATACGCAGTATTTT	CASSLYVAGGGDTQYF
TRBD1	TRBJ2-7	TRBV10-1	.	TGCGCCAGCAGTGGAATCTCCGACAGGGGGTACGAGCAGTACTTC	CASSGISDRGYEQYF
.	TRBJ1-2	TRBV19	.	TGTGCCAGTAGTACCTCGGAGGGGAGCTATGGCTACACCTTC	CASSTSEGSYGYTF
TRBD2	TRBJ2-1	TRBV10-3	.	TGTGCCATCCGGGAGGATTCCTACAATGAGCAGTTCTTC	CAIREDSYNEQFF
TRBD2	TRBJ2-3	TRBV10-3	few	TGTGCCATCAGTGAGTCGATTTTGCGCGGGACTAGCGGGAGGGCCATAAACACAGATACGCAGTATTTT	CAISESILRGTSGRAINTDTQYF
TRBD2	TRBJ2-7	TRBV15	.	TGTGCCACCAGCCTGGGCCTAGCGGGGGGGCTTGAGCAGTACTTC	CATSLGLAGGLEQYF
.	TRBJ2-5	TRBV7-3	.	TGTGCCAGCAGCGCTAGCGTTCAAGAGACCCAGTACTTC	CASSASVQETQYF
.	TRBJ2-7	TRBV19	.	TGTGCCAGTACGGGGTCAGGTCTTGGCGAGCAGTACTTC	CASTGSGLGEQYF
.	TRBJ1-3	TRBV11-2	.	TGTGCCAGCAGCCGTACGGGGGGGGCCATATATTTT	CASSRTGGAIYF
TRBD2	TRBJ2-2	TRBV11-2	.	TGTGCCAGCAGCCCCCGTTCGGGCCTAGCGGGGAGTAACACCGGGGAGCTGTTTTTT	CASSPRSGLAGSNTGELFF
.	TRBJ1-2	TRBV2	.	TGTGCCAGCAGTTACCCAGGGAAAGAGGACTATGGCTACACCTTC	CASSYPGKEDYGYTF
TRBD1	TRBJ1-2	TRBV7-9	.	TGTGCCAGCGGGAGCACAGGGGCTCTTAGGCATGGCTACACCTTC	CASGSTGALRHGYTF
.	TRBJ1-3	TRBV7-3	.	TGTGCCAGCAGCTTAACTCCAGGCTCTGGAAACACCATATATTTT	CASSLTPGSGNTIYF
.	TRBJ1-2	TRBV7-8	.	TGTGCCAGCAGCCCCCGGGACAAATACTCCACCACTAACTATGGCTACACCTTC	CASSPRDKYSTTNYGYTF
.	TRBJ1-2	TRBV23-1	.	TGCGCCAGCAGCCCTGCCCACAGGGATACTAACTATGGCTACACCTTC	CASSPAHRDTNYGYTF
TRBD2	TRBJ2-7	TRBV9	.	TGTGCCAGCAGCGTAGACCTAGCGGGAGCCAGAGGGTACGAGCAGTACTTC	CASSVDLAGARGYEQYF
.	TRBJ1-1	TRBV7-8	.	TGTGCCAGCAGAGCTAGAGGACAAGTAGGGACTGAAGCTTTCTTT	CASRARGQVGTEAFF
.	TRBJ2-1	TRBV27	.	TGTGCCAGCAGCCCGGCGGGGGGACAGTCCAATGAGCAGTTCTTC	CASSPAGGQSNEQFF
TRBD1	TRBJ2-2	TRBV25-1	.	TGTGCCAGCAGAAAGACAGGGTCCGGGGAGCTGTTTTTT	CASRKTGSGELFF
.	TRBJ2-3	TRBV10-3	.	TGTGCCATCAGAGAGGGGGGGGGTACGCAGTATTTT	CAIREGGGTQYF
TRBD2	TRBJ2-7	TRBV27	.	TGTGCCAGCAGTTTCGGGGGGGGATCCTACGAGCAGTACTTC	CASSFGGGSYEQYF
.	TRBJ2-2	TRBV4-2	few	TGTGCCAGCAGCCAAGGGCAGGGGAACACCGGGGAGCTGTTTTTT	CASSQGQGNTGELFF
TRBD1	TRBJ2-7	TRBV15	.	TGTGCATCCGACTGGAGGGGGACAGGGGACGAGCAGTACTTC	CASDWRGTGDEQYF
TRBD1	TRBJ1-4	TRBV19	.	TGTGCCAGTATCATCCCTCAGACAGGGTCTAATGAAAAACTGTTTTTT	CASIIPQTGSNEKLFF
TRBD1	TRBJ2-7	TRBV14	.	TGTGCCAGCAGCCAGCCGGGACAGGGACACTACGAGCAGTACTTC	CASSQPGQGHYEQYF
TRBD1	TRBJ1-5	TRBV28	.	TGTGCCAGCAGCCCAACAGGGGTCGGGAATCAGCCCCAGCATTTT	CASSPTGVGNQPQHF
.	TRBJ1-5	TRBV19	.	TGTGCCACCTCCTCAGGGACCCGGGGGAGCAATCAGCCCCAGCATTTT	CATSSGTRGSNQPQHF
TRBD2	TRBJ2-1	TRBV19	.	TGTGCCAGTAGCTTCTCAACTAGCGGGAGGGCCTTTGAGCAGTTCTTC	CASSFSTSGRAFEQFF
.	TRBJ2-3	TRBV6-5	.	TGTGCCAGCAGTTCGTACCGGGGTAATAATACGCAGTATTTT	CASSSYRGNNTQYF
TRBD2	TRBJ2-1	TRBV19	.	TGTGCCAGTAGTGTCGTCTCCCGGGGACTAGCTTTTCGCAGTAATGAGCAGTTCTTC	CASSVVSRGLAFRSNEQFF
TRBD1	TRBJ2-7	TRBV5-1	.	TGCGCCAGCAGCTTGGAGGGGACAGGGTACGAGCAGTACTTC	CASSLEGTGYEQYF
TRBD1	TRBJ1-6	TRBV4-3	once	TGCGCCAGCAGCCAGTACAGGGGGCCCGATAATTCACCCCTCCACTTT	CASSQYRGPDNSPLHF
.	TRBJ1-2	TRBV11-2	.	TGTGCCAGCAGCTTATATGGAGGCGGGCCTGATTATGGCTACACCTTC	CASSLYGGGPDYGYTF
.	TRBJ2-7	TRBV7-8	few	TGTGCCAGCAGCACAGACAGTATCTCCTACGAGCAGTACTTC	CASSTDSISYEQYF
TRBD1	TRBJ1-2	TRBV5-1	once	TGCGCCAGCAGCGTCCAGGACAGGGATGGCTACACCTTC	CASSVQDRDGYTF
TRBD1	TRBJ1-1	TRBV19	few	TGTGCCAGTAGTGTCCTCGGAACAGGGGTGGAAGCTTTCTTT	CASSVLGTGVEAFF
TRBD1	TRBJ2-3	TRBV30	.	TGTGCCTGGAGTTCCTCGGGGGACAGGGCAGATACGCAGTATTTT	CAWSSSGDRADTQYF
TRBD1	TRBJ1-1	TRBV5-1	.	TGCGCCAGCAGCGAGGGGACAGCCCTTATGAACACTGAAGCTTTCTTT	CASSEGTALMNTEAFF
TRBD1	TRBJ1-1	TRBV28	.	TGTGCCAGCAGTTCGACAGGGGCTGCCCTAGGGGGTTTCGAAGCTTTCTTT	CASSSTGAALGGFEAFF
.	TRBJ2-2	TRBV5-1	.	TGCGCCAGCAGCTTGGGTCTGTTCGGACATACAGCTTACGCGAACACCGGGGAGCTGTTTTTT	CASSLGLFGHTAYANTGELFF
TRBD1	TRBJ2-1	TRBV7-8	.	TGTGCCAGCAGCTTAGCGCCGGACAGGGTCAATGAGCAGTTCTTC	CASSLAPDRVNEQFF
TRBD2	TRBJ2-5	TRBV15	.	TGTGCCACCAGCAGAGTGGGTCCAGCGGGGCAAGAGACCCAGTACTTC	CATSRVGPAGQETQYF
TRBD1	TRBJ2-3	TRBV5-1	.	TGCGCCAGCAGCGACAGGACAGGCCGCACAGATACGCAGTATTTT	CASSDRTGRTDTQYF
.	TRBJ2-5	TRBV5-1	.	TGCGCCAGCAGCTCTAGCGCACCCCTCCAAGAGACCCAGTACTTC	CASSSSAPLQETQYF
TRBD2	TRBJ2-7	TRBV11-2	.	TGTGCCAGCAGCACCTCGACTAGCAATAGCTACGAACAGTACTTC	CASSTSTSNSYEQYF
TRBD2	TRBJ2-5	TRBV5-1	.	TGCGCCAGCGGCCTTGGGGAGCGGGGAGAGACCCAGTACTTC	CASGLGERGETQYF
.	TRBJ2-4	TRBV18	.	TGTGCCAGCTCCCCTACGGCCAAAAACATTCAGTACTTC	CASSPTAKNIQYF
TRBD1	TRBJ1-1	TRBV11-2	.	TGTGCCAGCAGCTTATTAGCAGGGGGCTTCACTGAAGCTTTCTTT	CASSLLAGGFTEAFF